These 24 T cell receptor beta chains were all obtained from the same sample, sequenced in a study of cytomegalovirus exposure and HLA in healthy donors. Use of 60 Vbeta and 13 Jbeta primers characterized the PCR. Generated by immunoSEQ multiplex PCR, the TCRdb table keeps only in-frame clones and is missing some. Of about 64,000 clones detected, 65% to 70% appear once; the ten largest clones hold 13% to 15%. The sample taken for sequencing was PBMCs. The receptors originated from a male donor in good health and CMV-seropositive.

The rearrangement joins TRBV5-1 to TRBJ2-2; 8 bases line up with TRBD2. Trimming took 5 bases from V and 7 from J; bases not matched to a gene: 4. From germline, CDR1 is SGHRS and CDR2 YFSETQ. This CDR3 has 13 residues. DNA for the CDR3: TGCGCCAGCAGAATAGCGGGACGCGGGGAGCTGTTTTTT. Translating it yields CASRIAGRGELFF.

In the case of this clone: A read error may account for a junction end that differs from germline. The genes are TRBV11-2 and TRBJ2-5; D gene uncertain. The CDR3 extends over 12 amino acids. The germline V gene encodes CDR1 SGHAT and CDR2 FQNNGV. The CDR3 DNA sequence: TGTGCCAACAGCCCCCAGCAAGAGACCCAGTACTTC. Translation gives CANSPQQETQYF. The full variable domain, rest sourced from reference TRBV11-2 and TRBJ2-5, is EAGVAQSPRYKIIEKRQSVAFWCNPISGHATLYWYQQILGQGPKLLIQFQNNGVVDDSQLPKDRFSAERLKGVDSTLKIQPAKLEDSAVYLCANSPQQETQYFGPGTRLLVL.

This chain links TRBV18 with TRBJ1-3, with D unresolved. The CDR3 has 15 amino acids. Germline assignment: CDR1 KGHSH and CDR2 LQKENI. V lost 6 bases, J lost 1 base, and 13 bases lay in between. CDR3 DNA: TGTGCCAGCTCGCCCCAGGCCGAATCTGGAAACACCATATATTTT. Protein product: CASSPQAESGNTIYF.

This chain links TRBV5-4 with TRBJ2-1; perhaps TRBD1 as D (6 bases). Germline CDR1 is SGHNT and CDR2 is YYREEE (reference sequence). Trimming shortened V by 0 bases and J by 7 bases, and 14 bases separated the two germline ends. The CDR3 runs to 15 residues. In nucleotides, the CDR3 is TGTGCCAGCAGCTTGGGGGACATCCGGATTAATGAGCAGTTCTTC. The encoded protein is CASSLGDIRINEQFF.

Only a few counts were recorded for this clone. The gene calls are TRBV11-2 and TRBJ2-5; TRBD2 matches at 8 bases. V lost 5 bases and J lost 3; bases outside the gene matches: 11. The germline V gene encodes CDR1 SGHAT and CDR2 FQNNGV. The CDR3 is 16 residues long. CDR3 coding DNA: TGTGCCAGCAGCCCTGGGGGCGGGGGGCCCAAAGAGACCCAGTACTTC. This translates into CASSPGGGGPKETQYF.

The chain employs TRBV5-4 and TRBJ1-1; possibly TRBD1 for D (6 bases). Trimming shortened V by 5 bases and J by 0 bases, and 14 bases separated the two germline ends. CDR1 and CDR2 from the germline V gene are SGHNT and YYREEE (reference sequence). The CDR3 is 15 residues long. DNA for the CDR3: TGTGCCAGCAGGCCGACCGGGACACTGAACACTGAAGCTTTCTTT. Translation gives CASRPTGTLNTEAFF.

This clone was seen once. The chain recombines TRBV6-1 with TRBJ1-1; perhaps TRBD1 as D (5 bases). The CDR3 covers 11 residues. In germline, CDR1 is MNHNS, CDR2 SASEGT. V was cut by 11 bases and J by 3 bases, with 10 bases left in between. The CDR3 DNA reads as TGTGCCGGCCAAGGGGACACTGAAGCTTTCTTT. Encoded protein: CAGQGDTEAFF.

This clone was seen a handful of times. The chain has TRBV19 and TRBJ2-1; the match to TRBD2 covers 14 bases. Trimming at V came to 4 bases and at J to 5 bases, leaving 1 base not matched to a gene. CDR1 is LNHDA and CDR2 is SQIVND in the germline V gene (reference sequence). This CDR3 has 15 residues. The CDR3 DNA sequence: TGTGCCAGTAGTAGGGGACTAGCGGGAGACAATGAGCAGTTCTTC. It specifies CASSRGLAGDNEQFF.

This clone has just a few counts. For the CDR3, the DNA is TGTGCCAGCGACAGTGGGCAGGGTAGCTACGAGCAGTACTTC. Encoded protein: CASDSGQGSYEQYF. The J gene is TRBJ2-7, the V gene TRBV7-9; D might be TRBD1 (5 bases). CDR3 length: 14 amino acids. Germline CDR1 SEHNR, CDR2 FQNEAQ (reference sequence). With 8 bases removed from V and 3 bases from J, the gap between germline ends came to 17 bases.

The V call is TRBV6-1, the J call TRBJ2-7; a weak D match, TRBD2 (7 bases). Germline CDR1 and CDR2: MNHNS and SASEGT. V shed 0 bases and J shed 2 bases, with 14 bases lying between them. The CDR3 is 16 residues long. CDR3 protein: CASSEAWRGLTYEQYF. CDR3 nucleotides: TGTGCCAGCAGTGAAGCGTGGCGGGGGCTGACCTACGAGCAGTACTTC.

The chain links TRBV7-9 to TRBJ1-1, with TRBD1 matching over 10 bases. The ends lost 5 bases at V and 0 bases at J; junction bases unmatched: 6. The CDR3 is 16 amino acids. In germline, CDR1 is SEHNR, CDR2 FQNEAQ (reference sequence). CDR3 amino acids: CASSLSTGGMNTEAFF. CDR3 DNA sequence: TGTGCCAGCAGCCTATCGACAGGGGGCATGAACACTGAAGCTTTCTTT.

The V and J genes are TRBV21-1 and TRBJ2-7; the table calls TRBD2, which could not be checked here. TRBV21-1 counts as a pseudogene. The CDR3 extends over 18 amino acids. In DNA form, the CDR3 reads TGTGCCAGCAGCAAAGGCCCCTCTTCCGGGACTAGCGACTACGAGCAGTACTTC. Encoded protein: CASSKGPSSGTSDYEQYF.

CDR3: CASSHGTGIIYGYTF. The DNA for the CDR3 is TGTGCCAGTAGTCATGGGACAGGGATAATCTATGGCTACACCTTC. The rearrangement uses TRBV19 and TRBJ1-2; 9 bases are shared with TRBD1. The CDR3 spans 15 residues. Per germline, CDR1 LNHDA and CDR2 SQIVND (reference sequence). Unmatched junction bases numbered 8, after V lost 5 bases and J lost 4 bases.

V is TRBV18 and J is TRBJ2-7; TRBD2 agrees at 7 bases. There are 15 residues in the CDR3. The V and J ends lost 0 bases and 4 bases, in that order; junction bases with no gene match: 6. Per germline, CDR1 KGHSH and CDR2 LQKENI. The CDR3 nucleotides are TGTGCCAGCTCACCACCGTCTAGCGGTTTTTACGAGCAGTACTTC. This gives the protein CASSPPSSGFYEQYF.

This rearrangement joins TRBV18 to TRBJ2-2; D is perhaps TRBD2 (5 bases). Germline values: CDR1 KGHSH, CDR2 LQKENI. Trimming stripped 3 bases from V and 4 bases from J, with 15 bases between. The CDR3 is 16 amino acids. As DNA, the CDR3 is TGTGCCAGCTCACCCCTGGTCCGACGGGGCACCGGGGAGCTGTTTTTT. Translated, it gives CASSPLVRRGTGELFF.

The CDR3 loop reads CAWSAGGNQPQHF. In DNA form, the CDR3 reads TGTGCCTGGAGTGCGGGGGGAAATCAGCCCCAGCATTTT. The rearrangement joins TRBV30 to TRBJ1-5, with D maybe TRBD1 (5 bases). This CDR3 is built from 13 residues. Germline V gene data show CDR1 as GTSNPN and CDR2 as SVGIG (reference sequence). V was cut by 1 base and J by 4 bases, with 8 bases left in between.

The chain carries TRBV7-9 and TRBJ2-6, with 10 bases identical to TRBD1. The germline gives CDR1 SEHNR, CDR2 FQNEAQ (reference sequence). V gave up 5 bases and J gave up 0 bases; unmatched junction bases: 7. CDR3 length: 18 residues. The CDR3 region is CASSPYGTGVSGANVLTF. The CDR3 DNA sequence: TGTGCCAGCAGCCCCTACGGGACAGGGGTCTCTGGGGCCAACGTCCTGACTTTC.

This chain connects TRBV2 to TRBJ2-7; D is undetermined. Germline V lookup: CDR1 SNHLY, CDR2 FYNNEI. Trimming removed 0 bases from V and 2 bases from J, with 11 bases in between. CDR3 size: 15 residues. CDR3: CASSEALLSPYEQYF. The CDR3, as DNA: TGTGCCAGCAGTGAAGCGCTTCTGAGCCCCTACGAGCAGTACTTC.

This clone turned up a few times. The chain is built from TRBV7-9 and TRBJ2-1; D uncertain. The germline V gene has CDR1 SEHNR and CDR2 FQNEAQ (reference sequence). This CDR3 is built from 14 residues. The germline V and J ends were trimmed by 2 bases and 4 bases, with 9 bases remaining between them. The chain's CDR3 is CASSLSGGYNEQFF. CDR3 in DNA: TGTGCCAGCAGCTTATCTGGCGGTTACAATGAGCAGTTCTTC.

This CDR3 is CASRSGGDYGYTF. The CDR3 coding sequence is TGTGCCAGCAGATCGGGAGGGGACTATGGCTACACCTTC. The chain is built from TRBV6-5 and TRBJ1-2, with D perhaps matching TRBD1 (5 bases). The CDR3 has 13 amino acids. Trimming shortened V by 6 bases and J by 3 bases, and 11 bases separated the two germline ends. Looked up from germline, CDR1 is MNHEY and CDR2 is SVGAGI.

The CDR3 loop reads CASSVGQGGYEQYF. The CDR3 DNA is TGTGCCAGCAGCGTGGGACAGGGGGGCTACGAGCAGTACTTC. V and J are TRBV9 and TRBJ2-7; TRBD1 aligns across 11 bases. Germline V CDR1 and CDR2: SGDLS, YYNGEE. This CDR3 has 14 residues. V lost 2 bases to trimming and J lost 3 bases; unmatched junction nucleotides: 1. Using reference TRBV9 and TRBJ2-7 for the parts outside the CDR3, the full variable domain is DSGVTQTPKHLITATGQRVTLRCSPRSGDLSVYWYQQSLDQGLQFLIQYYNGEERAKGNILERFSAQQFPDLHSELNLSSLELGDSALYFCASSVGQGGYEQYFGPGTRLTVT.

The chain carries TRBV7-2 and TRBJ2-7; maybe TRBD1 (6 bases). This CDR3 is built from 15 residues. V was trimmed by 0 bases and J by 2 bases, leaving 11 bases between them. Germline V gene sequence: CDR1 SGHTA, CDR2 FQGNSA. The CDR3 DNA is TGTGCCAGCAGCTTAGCGCGTAGGGGGACCTACGAGCAGTACTTC. As protein: CASSLARRGTYEQYF.

V usage is TRBV5-4 and J usage is TRBJ2-5; a possible D gene is TRBD1 (6 bases). The V gene's germline CDR1 is SGHNT and CDR2 YYREEE (reference sequence). V lost 4 bases and J lost 5, with 18 bases in between. The CDR3 sequence is 15 residues long. The CDR3: CASSRTPRGEETQYF. Here the CDR3 DNA reads TGTGCCAGCAGCCGAACCCCCAGGGGAGAGGAGACCCAGTACTTC.

The chain uses TRBV11-2 and TRBJ2-7; the match to TRBD1 covers 9 bases. Germline CDR1 reads SGHAT; CDR2 reads FQNNGV. With 3 bases clipped from V and 7 bases from J, the junction kept 7 bases outside the gene matches. This CDR3 has 14 residues. The CDR3 nucleotides are TGTGCCAGCAGCTTTCCGGGACAGGGAAGGGAGCAGTACTTC. This codes for CASSFPGQGREQYF.